A single sample gave rise to the 18 T cell receptor beta chains below, sequenced in a study of T cell responses to AZD1222 COVID-19 vaccine. Only in-frame clones appear in the TCRdb table, and some are missing; sequencing was by immunoSEQ multiplex PCR. Of approximately 110,000 clones in the sample, more than 85% are singletons; the top ten hold roughly a tenth. The sequences come from peripheral blood, collected on day 0 of AZD1222 vaccination. All receptors derive from an adult in good health.

The chain joins TRBV11-3 to TRBJ2-7; D perhaps matches TRBD2 (5 bases). This CDR3 has 14 amino acids. The V end lost 5 bases, the J end lost 3 bases, and 14 bases lay between the germline ends. CDR1 is SGHNT, CDR2 YENEEA, per germline. CDR3 DNA sequence: TGTGCCAGCAGCCCCTCCGGGATCCTCTACGAGCAGTACTTC. Translated, it gives CASSPSGILYEQYF.

The gene calls are TRBV9 and TRBJ2-3; D not certain. There are 13 residues in the CDR3. Looked up from germline, CDR1 is SGDLS and CDR2 is YYNGEE. V gave up 3 bases and J gave up 5 bases, with 10 bases separating them. DNA for the CDR3: TGTGCCAGCAGCGGAAGGGTGGAAGATACGCAGTATTTT. This gives the protein CASSGRVEDTQYF.

A few counts support this clone. The chain couples TRBV7-8 to TRBJ1-1; 7 bases are a match to TRBD1. Per the germline V gene, CDR1 is SGHVS and CDR2 is FQNEAQ. The CDR3 runs 16 residues. The trim removed 5 bases at V and 1 base at J, leaving 10 bases unmatched. CDR3 sequence: CASSLTRGRGNTEAFF. CDR3 nucleotides: TGTGCCAGCAGCCTTACAAGGGGGCGCGGGAACACTGAAGCTTTCTTT.

The rearrangement joins TRBV12-3 or TRBV12-4 to TRBJ1-2; tentative D call: TRBD1 (6 bases). V shed 5 bases and J shed 3 bases, with 7 bases lying between them. CDR3 size: 12 residues. CDR3 loop: CASSPGDYGYTF. For the CDR3, the DNA is TGTGCCAGCAGTCCAGGGGACTATGGCTACACCTTC.

The chain is built from TRBV30 and TRBJ2-2, with D possibly being TRBD2 (6 bases). In germline, CDR1 is GTSNPN, CDR2 SVGIG (reference sequence). The CDR3 sequence is 16 residues long. V was cut by 7 bases and J by 0 bases, with 18 bases left in between. In DNA, the CDR3 is TGTGCCTACGAACCCGGGCTAGCGTCGAACACCGGGGAGCTGTTTTTT. Translating it yields CAYEPGLASNTGELFF.

This sequence joins TRBV12-3 or TRBV12-4 and TRBJ1-2, with D possibly matching TRBD1 (5 bases). The germline V and J ends were trimmed by 5 bases and 2 bases, with 9 bases remaining between them. The length of the CDR3 is 13 residues. The CDR3 protein is CASSAGLNYGYTF. CDR3 bases: TGTGCCAGCAGTGCAGGGCTAAACTATGGCTACACCTTC.

The genes are TRBV11-3 and TRBJ2-1, with D possibly matching TRBD1 (6 bases). CDR1 is SGHNT, CDR2 YENEEA, per germline. V was cut by 2 bases and J by 3 bases, with 11 bases left in between. The CDR3 runs 15 residues. CDR3 region: CASSLSGVDYNEQFF. CDR3 nucleotide sequence: TGTGCCAGCAGCTTATCAGGGGTAGACTACAATGAGCAGTTCTTC. Variable domain in full (rest from reference TRBV11-3 and TRBJ2-1): EAGVVQSPRYKIIEKKQPVAFWCNPISGHNTLYWYLQNLGQGPELLIRYENEEAVDDSQLPKDRFSAERLKGVDSTLKIQPAELGDSAVYLCASSLSGVDYNEQFFGPGTRLTVL.

The V gene is TRBV4-1, the J gene TRBJ1-4; D remains ambiguous. V shed 4 bases and J shed 1 base, with 13 bases lying between them. This CDR3 has 16 residues. CDR1 MGHRA and CDR2 YSYEKL come from the germline V gene. CDR3 in DNA: TGCGCCAGCAGCCGCACCCGCGGGGTAACTAATGAAAAACTGTTTTTT. It specifies CASSRTRGVTNEKLFF.

The chain employs TRBV29-1 and TRBJ2-3; D gene unclear. The germline gives CDR1 SQVTM, CDR2 ANQGSEA. CDR3 length: 12 residues. Trimming left V 4 bases short and J 6 bases short, with 11 bases between. In DNA, the CDR3 is TGCAGCGTTGGGGATTTTGTGGATACGCAGTATTTT. Translated: CSVGDFVDTQYF.

The CDR3 is CATSKGGAFSTDTQYF. The CDR3 DNA follows: TGTGCCACTTCCAAGGGGGGGGCCTTTAGCACAGATACGCAGTATTTT. V and J are TRBV15 and TRBJ2-3, with a weak D call TRBD2 (7 bases). The CDR3 totals 16 residues. Germline lookup yields CDR1 LNHNV and CDR2 YYDKDF (reference sequence). V lost 9 bases, J lost 0 bases, and 19 bases lay in between.

The chain employs TRBV4-1 and TRBJ1-5; D call uncertain. The CDR3 has 13 residues. The V gene's germline CDR1 is MGHRA and CDR2 YSYEKL. Trimming stripped 1 base from V and 8 bases from J, with 9 bases between. The CDR3 loop reads CASSQAPTEPQHF. In DNA form, the CDR3 reads TGCGCCAGCAGCCAAGCCCCCACGGAGCCCCAGCATTTT.

CDR3 protein: CASSLGPPQTDTQYF. CDR3 nucleotides: TGTGCCAGCAGCTTAGGGCCTCCACAGACAGATACGCAGTATTTT. This chain joins TRBV7-3 and TRBJ2-3; D uncertain. The germline V gene has CDR1 SGHTA and CDR2 FQGTGA. Trimming cost V 2 bases and J 3 bases, with 12 bases left between them. The length of the CDR3 is 15 residues.

The genes are TRBV24-1 and TRBJ2-1; the D is unclear. Germline assignment: CDR1 KGHDR and CDR2 SFDVKD. The CDR3 covers 13 residues. The V end was cut by 2 bases, the J end by 5 bases, with 6 bases between. CDR3 sequence: CATSDSGHNEQFF. CDR3 DNA: TGTGCCACCAGTGATTCCGGCCACAATGAGCAGTTCTTC.

The chain links TRBV11-3 to TRBJ2-5; D possibly matches TRBD1 or TRBD2 (5 bases each). The CDR3 has 11 amino acids. The germline V gene has CDR1 SGHNT and CDR2 YENEEA. With 5 bases removed from V and 10 bases from J, the gap between germline ends came to 11 bases. The CDR3, as DNA: TGTGCCAGCAGCGGGGGTATGGACCAGTACTTC. This translates into CASSGGMDQYF. The full variable domain, in which reference TRBV11-3 and TRBJ2-5 provide the parts outside the CDR3, is EAGVVQSPRYKIIEKKQPVAFWCNPISGHNTLYWYLQNLGQGPELLIRYENEEAVDDSQLPKDRFSAERLKGVDSTLKIQPAELGDSAVYLCASSGGMDQYFGPGTRLLVL.

The table lists this clone with a few counts. The chain combines TRBV28 with TRBJ2-7; maybe TRBD2 (6 bases). CDR1 is MDHEN and CDR2 is SYDVKM in the germline V gene. The V end lost 3 bases, the J end lost 2 bases, and 14 bases lay between the germline ends. This CDR3 comprises 15 residues. In nucleotides, the CDR3 is TGTGCCAGCAGTTTCCCTGCGGGACCCGCCTACGAGCAGTACTTC. It translates to CASSFPAGPAYEQYF.

CDR3 nucleotide sequence: TGTGCCAGCTCACCCCTGGGGTACTACGAGCAGTACTTC. Protein: CASSPLGYYEQYF. The V call is TRBV28, the J call TRBJ2-7, with no clear D. Trimming shortened V by 8 bases and J by 3 bases, and 14 bases separated the two germline ends. The CDR3 has 13 amino acids. The germline V gene has CDR1 MDHEN and CDR2 SYDVKM.

This chain uses TRBV5-6 with TRBJ2-7; D is uncertain. CDR3 size: 15 residues. The ends were cut back, 1 base at V and 2 bases at J, with 13 bases in the middle. CDR1 is SGHDT and CDR2 is YYEEEE in the germline V gene. The CDR3 here is CASSLLVATTYEQYF. For the CDR3, the DNA is TGTGCCAGCAGCTTGTTGGTCGCCACAACCTACGAGCAGTACTTC.

The gene calls are TRBV19 and TRBJ2-6, with a possible D match to TRBD1 (6 bases). Germline-derived CDR1 and CDR2 are LNHDA and SQIVND (reference sequence). Trimming cost V 8 bases and J 0 bases, with 11 bases left between them. This CDR3 has 15 residues. The CDR3 nucleotides read TGTGCCAGTCGGACAGAAAGCTCTGGGGCCAACGTCCTGACTTTC. Protein: CASRTESSGANVLTF.